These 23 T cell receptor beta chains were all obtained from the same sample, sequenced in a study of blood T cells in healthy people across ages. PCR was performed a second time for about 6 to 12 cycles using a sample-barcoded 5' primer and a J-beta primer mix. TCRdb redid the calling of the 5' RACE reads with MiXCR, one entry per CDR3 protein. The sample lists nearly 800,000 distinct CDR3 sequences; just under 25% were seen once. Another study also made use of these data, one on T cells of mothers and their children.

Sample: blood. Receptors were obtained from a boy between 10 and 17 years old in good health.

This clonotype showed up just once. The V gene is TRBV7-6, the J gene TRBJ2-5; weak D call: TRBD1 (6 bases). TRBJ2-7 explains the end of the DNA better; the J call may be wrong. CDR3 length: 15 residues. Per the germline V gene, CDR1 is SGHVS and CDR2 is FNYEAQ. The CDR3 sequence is CASSSNRDTTYEQYF. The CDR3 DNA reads TGTGCCAGCAGCTCAAACCGGGACACCACCTACGAGCAGTACTTC.

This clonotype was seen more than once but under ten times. CDR3 sequence reads: CASSYSSFGGSMNTEAFF. In DNA, the CDR3 is TGTGCCAGCAGTTACTCGAGTTTTGGGGGCTCAATGAACACTGAAGCTTTCTTT. The V call is TRBV6-2 or TRBV6-3, the J call TRBJ1-1; maybe TRBD1 (6 bases). CDR1 MNHEY and CDR2 SVGEGT come from the germline V gene. This CDR3 has 18 residues. V lost 0 bases and J 0 bases, leaving 17 bases between the germline ends.

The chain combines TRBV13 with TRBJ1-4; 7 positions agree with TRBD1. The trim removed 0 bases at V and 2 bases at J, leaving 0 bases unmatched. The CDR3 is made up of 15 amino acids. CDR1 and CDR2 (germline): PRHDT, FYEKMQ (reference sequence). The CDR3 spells CASSLGDRTNEKLFF. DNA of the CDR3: TGTGCCAGCAGCTTAGGGGACAGGACTAATGAAAAACTGTTTTTT.

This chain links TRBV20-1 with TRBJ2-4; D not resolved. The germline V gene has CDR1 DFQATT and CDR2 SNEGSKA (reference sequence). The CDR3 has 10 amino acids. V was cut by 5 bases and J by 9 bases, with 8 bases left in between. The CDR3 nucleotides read TGCAGTGCTGTAGGAAGCATTCAGTACTTC. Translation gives CSAVGSIQYF.

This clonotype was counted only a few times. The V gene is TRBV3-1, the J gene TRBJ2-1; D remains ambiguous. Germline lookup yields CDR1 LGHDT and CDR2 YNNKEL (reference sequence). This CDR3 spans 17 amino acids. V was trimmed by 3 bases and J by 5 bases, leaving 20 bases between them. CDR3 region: CASSHFLVLSGDNEQFF. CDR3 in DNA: TGTGCCAGCAGCCATTTCTTGGTATTGTCAGGCGACAATGAGCAGTTCTTC.

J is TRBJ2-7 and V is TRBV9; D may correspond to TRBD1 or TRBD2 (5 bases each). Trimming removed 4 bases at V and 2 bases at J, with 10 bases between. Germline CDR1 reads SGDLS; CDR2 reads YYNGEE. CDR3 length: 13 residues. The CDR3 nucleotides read TGTGCCAGCAGCCGGGACCCCACCTACGAGCAGTACTTC. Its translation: CASSRDPTYEQYF.

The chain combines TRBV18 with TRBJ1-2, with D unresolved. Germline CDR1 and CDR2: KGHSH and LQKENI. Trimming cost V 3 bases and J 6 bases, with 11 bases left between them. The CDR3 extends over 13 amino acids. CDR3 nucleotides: TGTGCCAGCTCACCGCGGACCCTGGATGGCTACACCTTC. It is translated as CASSPRTLDGYTF. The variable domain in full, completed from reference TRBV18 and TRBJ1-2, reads NAGVMQNPRHLVRRRGQEARLRCSPMKGHSHVYWYRQLPEEGLKFMVYLQKENIIDESGMPKERFSAEFPKEGPSILRIQQVVRGDSAAYFCASSPRTLDGYTFGSGTRLTVV.

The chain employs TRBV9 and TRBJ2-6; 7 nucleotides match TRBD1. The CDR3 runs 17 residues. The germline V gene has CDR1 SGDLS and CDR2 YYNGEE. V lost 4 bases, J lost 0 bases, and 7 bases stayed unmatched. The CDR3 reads CASSPGTVPSGANVLTF. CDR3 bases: TGTGCCAGCAGCCCGGGGACAGTACCCTCTGGGGCCAACGTCCTGACTTTC.

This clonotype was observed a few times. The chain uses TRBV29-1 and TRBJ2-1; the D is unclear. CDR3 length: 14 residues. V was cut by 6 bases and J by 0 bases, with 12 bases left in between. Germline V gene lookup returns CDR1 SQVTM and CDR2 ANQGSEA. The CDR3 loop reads CSVFSASSYNEQFF. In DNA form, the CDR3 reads TGCAGCGTATTCTCAGCCAGCTCCTACAATGAGCAGTTCTTC.

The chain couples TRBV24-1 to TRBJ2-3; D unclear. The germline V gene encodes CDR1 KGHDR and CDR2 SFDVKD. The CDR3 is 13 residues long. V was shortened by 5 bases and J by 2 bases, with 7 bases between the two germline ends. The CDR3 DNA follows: TGTGCCACCAGTGCGGGCCCCACAGATACGCAGTATTTT. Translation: CATSAGPTDTQYF.

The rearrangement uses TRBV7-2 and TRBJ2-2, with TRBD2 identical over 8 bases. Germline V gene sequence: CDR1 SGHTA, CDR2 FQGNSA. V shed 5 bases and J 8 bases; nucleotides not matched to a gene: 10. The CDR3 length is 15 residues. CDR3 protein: CASSLNQAGAGELFF. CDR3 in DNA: TGTGCCAGCAGCCTCAACCAAGCGGGAGCGGGGGAGCTGTTTTTT.

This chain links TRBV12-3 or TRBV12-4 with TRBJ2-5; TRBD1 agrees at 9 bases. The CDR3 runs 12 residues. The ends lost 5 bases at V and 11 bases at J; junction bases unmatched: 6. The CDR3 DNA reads TGTGCCAGCAGTCGTACAGGGGGCGCGCAGTACTTC. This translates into CASSRTGGAQYF.

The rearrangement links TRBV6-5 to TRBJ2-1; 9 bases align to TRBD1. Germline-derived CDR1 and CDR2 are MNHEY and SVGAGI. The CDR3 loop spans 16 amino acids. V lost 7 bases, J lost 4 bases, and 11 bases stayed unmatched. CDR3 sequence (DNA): TGTGCCAGCAAGTTATATTCGGGACAGGGTTACAATGAGCAGTTCTTC. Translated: CASKLYSGQGYNEQFF.

The CDR3 sequence is CSARVREVSYGYTF. The DNA for the CDR3 is TGCAGTGCTAGAGTAAGGGAGGTCTCCTATGGCTACACCTTC. The V and J genes are TRBV20-1 and TRBJ1-2; D is unclear. The CDR3 has 14 amino acids. Trimming cost V 1 base and J 4 bases, with 13 bases left between them. The V gene's germline CDR1 is DFQATT and CDR2 SNEGSKA (reference sequence).

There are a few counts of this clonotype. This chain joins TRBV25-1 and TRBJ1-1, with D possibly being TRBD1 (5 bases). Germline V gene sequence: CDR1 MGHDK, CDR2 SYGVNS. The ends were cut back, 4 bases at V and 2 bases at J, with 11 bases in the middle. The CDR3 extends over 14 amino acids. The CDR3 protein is CASSGAGLNTEAFF. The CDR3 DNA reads TGTGCCAGCAGTGGAGCGGGGCTAAACACTGAAGCTTTCTTT.

The CDR3 bases are TGTGCCAGCAGTTACGACCGAGCGGGTGCCTACGAGCAGTACTTC. It encodes CASSYDRAGAYEQYF. This chain joins TRBV6-2 or TRBV6-3 and TRBJ2-7, with a tentative D call TRBD2 (6 bases). Trimming left V 2 bases short and J 2 bases short, with 13 bases between. The CDR3 runs to 15 residues. Germline V gene lookup returns CDR1 MNHEY and CDR2 SVGEGT.

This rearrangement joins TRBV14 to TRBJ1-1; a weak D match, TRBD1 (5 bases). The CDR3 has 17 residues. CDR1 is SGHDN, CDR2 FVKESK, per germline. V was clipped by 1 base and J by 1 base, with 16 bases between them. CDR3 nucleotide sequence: TGTGCCAGCAGCCAAGGGGAGGTGCTGGGGGGGAACACTGAAGCTTTCTTT. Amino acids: CASSQGEVLGGNTEAFF.

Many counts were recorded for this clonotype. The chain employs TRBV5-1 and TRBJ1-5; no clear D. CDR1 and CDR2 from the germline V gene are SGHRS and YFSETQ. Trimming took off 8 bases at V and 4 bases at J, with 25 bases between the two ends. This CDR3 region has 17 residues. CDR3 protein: CASRPGPNYALNQPQHF. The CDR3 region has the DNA TGCGCCAGTCGACCGGGCCCTAACTACGCTCTTAATCAGCCCCAGCATTTT.

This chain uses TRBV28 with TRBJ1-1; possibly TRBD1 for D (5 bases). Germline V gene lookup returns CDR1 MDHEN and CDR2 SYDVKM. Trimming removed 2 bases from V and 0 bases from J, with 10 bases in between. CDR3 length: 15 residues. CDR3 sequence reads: CASSLLQGMNTEAFF. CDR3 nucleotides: TGTGCCAGCAGTTTACTGCAGGGCATGAACACTGAAGCTTTCTTT.

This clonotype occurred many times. The CDR3 sequence is CASNSLGDDNEQYF. CDR3 DNA: TGTGCCAGCAACTCCCTAGGGGACGACAACGAGCAGTACTTC. The chain links TRBV27 to TRBJ2-7, with D tentatively TRBD1 or TRBD2 (5 bases each). CDR3 length: 14 amino acids. V was clipped by 7 bases and J by 5 bases, with 18 bases between them. Germline values: CDR1 MNHEY, CDR2 SMNVEV (reference sequence).

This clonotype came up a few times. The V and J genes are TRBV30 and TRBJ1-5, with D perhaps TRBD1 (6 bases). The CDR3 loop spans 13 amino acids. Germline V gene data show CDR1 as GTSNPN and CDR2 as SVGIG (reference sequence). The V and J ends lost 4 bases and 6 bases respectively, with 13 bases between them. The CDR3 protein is CAWTNRDGQPQHF. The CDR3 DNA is TGTGCCTGGACAAACAGGGATGGTCAGCCCCAGCATTTT.

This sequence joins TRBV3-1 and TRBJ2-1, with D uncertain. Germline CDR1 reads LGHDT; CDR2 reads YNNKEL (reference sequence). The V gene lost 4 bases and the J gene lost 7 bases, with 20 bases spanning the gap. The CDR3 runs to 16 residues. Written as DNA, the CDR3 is TGTGCCAGCAGCCCCATTACTTACGGCAGCTCAAATGAGCAGTTCTTC. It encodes CASSPITYGSSNEQFF.

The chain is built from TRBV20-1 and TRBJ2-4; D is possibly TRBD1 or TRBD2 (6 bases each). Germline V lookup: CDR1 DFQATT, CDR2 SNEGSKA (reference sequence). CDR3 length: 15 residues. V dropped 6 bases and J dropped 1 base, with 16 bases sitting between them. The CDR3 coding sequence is TGCAGTGCCAGGAGGGGGTGGGGGGCCAAAAACATTCAGTACTTC. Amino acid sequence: CSARRGWGAKNIQYF.